This T cell receptor beta chain originates from a study of blood T cell repertoires in COVID-19. Study-wide background: Collection of acute and convalescent COVID-19 samples took place in the United States, Italy and Spain. The cDNA or gDNA used as material had been derived from T cells, B-cell-depleted T cells, or PBMCs.

In the original workflow: From reference gene primer amplification, estimates of nucleated cell counts were derived. Data came from immunoSEQ multiplex PCR; TCRdb stores just in-frame clones and leaves some out. V and J calls and clone size follow that table, whereas D and trimming were derived from the DNA. The sample has under 250,000 clones, about four fifths seen once. Germline V gene data show CDR1 as SQVTM and CDR2 as ANQGSEA. The CDR3 sequence is 16 residues long. Trimming took 3 bases from V and 3 from J, leaving 20 bases between them. The material sequenced was peripheral blood. This TCR derives from a man aged 45-65 years with active or convalescent COVID-19. The chain recombines TRBV29-1 with TRBJ1-1; TRBD1 is a possible D gene (6 bases). The CDR3 region has the DNA TGCAGCGTTGACCCTGACGCGGGGGGGGCCGACACTGAAGCTTTCTTT. Its translation is CSVDPDAGGADTEAFF.